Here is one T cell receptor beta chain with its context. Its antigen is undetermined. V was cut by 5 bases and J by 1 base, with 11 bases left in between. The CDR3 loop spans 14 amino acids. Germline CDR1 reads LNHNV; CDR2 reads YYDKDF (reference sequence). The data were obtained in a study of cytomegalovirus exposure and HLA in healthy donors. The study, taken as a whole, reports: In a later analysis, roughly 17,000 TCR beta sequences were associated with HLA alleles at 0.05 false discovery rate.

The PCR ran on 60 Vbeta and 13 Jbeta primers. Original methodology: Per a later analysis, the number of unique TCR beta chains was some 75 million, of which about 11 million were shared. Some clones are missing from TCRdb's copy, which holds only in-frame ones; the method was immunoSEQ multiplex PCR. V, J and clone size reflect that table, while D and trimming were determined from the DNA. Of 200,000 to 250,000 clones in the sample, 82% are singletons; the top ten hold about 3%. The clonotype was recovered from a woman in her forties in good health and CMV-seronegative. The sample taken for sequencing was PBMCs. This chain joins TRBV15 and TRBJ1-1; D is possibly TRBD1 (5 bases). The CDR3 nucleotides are TGTGCCACCAGCGGGTCCAGGGAGAACACTGAAGCTTTCTTT. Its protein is CATSGSRENTEAFF.